The entry below gives a single TCR beta chain sequence along with its context. This sample stems from a study of cytomegalovirus exposure and HLA in healthy donors. This table comes from immunoSEQ multiplex PCR, and its TCRdb copy is limited to in-frame clones, with some not included. The data hold roughly 70,000 clones, with around 97% observed a single time. The material sequenced was PBMCs. This sequence was found in a man younger than 30 in good health and CMV-seronegative.

In nucleotides, the CDR3 is TGTGCCAGCAGTCGCCTGGGGCCGGTTGAAGCTTTCTTT. Translating gives CASSRLGPVEAFF. The rearrangement joins TRBV6-5 to TRBJ1-1; a weak D match, TRBD1 (5 bases). Germline V CDR1 and CDR2: MNHEY, SVGAGI. The CDR3 runs to 13 residues. V was clipped by 5 bases and J by 7 bases, with 14 bases between them.